The entry below gives a single T cell receptor (beta chain) sequence along with its context. TCR beta CDR3 amplification used RNA transcripts. Second-round multiplex PCR came after first-round RT-PCR with HTBI primers. From the multiplex PCR reads, TCRdb called clonotypes with MiXCR, one entry per CDR3 protein. The table records about 160,000 distinct CDR3 sequences, about two fifths of them present only once. The sample is drawn from a study of Graves' ophthalmopathy and Graves' hyperthyroidism. Other autoimmune diseases, uncontrolled infections, pregnancy or lactation ruled patients out of participation. Each diagnosis was determined on the basis of clinical symptoms, serum thyroxine, TRAb, thyroid ultrasound and orbital computed tomography. CDR3 size: 13 residues. Trimming cost V 3 bases and J 6 bases, with 12 bases left between them.

Source material: peripheral blood. The chain couples TRBV12-3 or TRBV12-4 to TRBJ2-7; no reliable D call. This TCR was recovered from a man aged 30 to 45 with Graves' ophthalmopathy. CDR3 nucleotide sequence: TGTGCCAGCAGTTTGAACAGACCCAGCGAGCAGTACTTC. Translating it yields CASSLNRPSEQYF.